This T cell receptor (beta chain) came from a study of CD8+CD57+ T cells in acquired aplastic anemia. Study summary: On average, sorted CD4+ and CD8+ cells gave roughly 2.9 ug of DNA. Points from the study as a whole: About 27 shared CD8+ CDR3s appeared highly expressed within patients' immunodominant clones.

The V and J ends lost 0 bases and 2 bases respectively, with 12 bases between them. The CDR3 is 15 amino acids. Germline values: CDR1 DFQATT, CDR2 SNEGSKA (reference sequence). Profiles of TCR beta VDJ and CDR3 were generated from a genomic DNA template. A single record per CDR3 protein comes from TCRdb applying MiXCR to the reads. The table lists 250,000 to 300,000 distinct CDR3 sequences, 50% to 70% of them singletons, with around 7.6% in the top ten. This clonotype has only one observation. The antigen remains undetermined. The TCR was taken from a human donor with severe aplastic anemia or a healthy control (not recorded which). Specimen: sorted CD4+, CD8+, or CD8+CD57+ T cells (not recorded which) from PBMCs. The rearrangement links TRBV20-1 to TRBJ2-3, with a weak D call TRBD2 (6 bases). The CDR3: CSARDLASITDTQYF. As DNA, the CDR3 is TGCAGTGCTAGAGATCTAGCGTCAATCACAGATACGCAGTATTTT.